One and the same sample provided the 18 T cell receptor beta chains below, sequenced in a study of OX40 agonist ivuxolimab in advanced cancers. Assay: immunoSEQ multiplex PCR; the TCRdb copy retains only in-frame clones and omits some. The profile shows over 75,000 clones, 87% of them singletons. The source material was CD4+ or CD8+ T cells sorted from blood, sampled in a trial of the OX40 agonist ivuxolimab. The receptors shown here come from an adult with an advanced solid tumor such as melanoma, head and neck, liver or kidney cancer.

CDR3 nucleotide sequence: TGTGCCAGCAGCTTGGTCCCCTCTATGGGCTCCTACGAGCAGTACTTC. Amino acids: CASSLVPSMGSYEQYF. The rearrangement uses TRBV5-6 and TRBJ2-7; D not certain. Trimming removed 0 bases at V and 0 bases at J, with 13 bases between. Germline assignment: CDR1 SGHDT and CDR2 YYEEEE. The CDR3 is 16 amino acids.

This chain joins TRBV2 and TRBJ2-2, with 8 bases aligning to TRBD2. Germline V gene sequence: CDR1 SNHLY, CDR2 FYNNEI. Trimming took 3 bases from V and 5 from J; bases not matched to a gene: 11. This CDR3 is built from 17 residues. This chain's CDR3 is CASSDSPSGRITGELFF. The CDR3 coding sequence is TGTGCCAGCAGTGACAGCCCGAGCGGGAGAATAACCGGGGAGCTGTTTTTT.

V is TRBV7-8 and J is TRBJ2-2; 7 bases are a match to TRBD2. This CDR3 is 14 amino acids long. CDR1 is SGHVS and CDR2 is FQNEAQ in the germline V gene. J lost 10 bases, V lost 3 bases, and 8 bases had no gene match. The CDR3 loop reads CASSFLADPPELFF. For the CDR3, the DNA is TGTGCCAGCAGCTTCCTAGCGGATCCGCCGGAGCTGTTTTTT.

This rearrangement joins TRBV6-6 to TRBJ2-7; 7 nucleotides align to TRBD1. Germline V gene data show CDR1 as MNHNY and CDR2 as SVGAGI (reference sequence). This CDR3 has 14 amino acids. The ends lost 2 bases at V and 1 base at J; junction bases unmatched: 2. The CDR3 DNA follows: TGTGCCAGCAGTTACACCAGGGGGTCCTACGAGCAGTACTTC. Translated, it gives CASSYTRGSYEQYF.

The chain couples TRBV6-5 to TRBJ2-7, with 10 bases fitting TRBD2. The length of the CDR3 is 15 residues. Per the germline V gene, CDR1 is MNHEY and CDR2 is SVGAGI. V trimming: 2 bases; J trimming: 3 bases; junction bases outside the gene matches: 4. The CDR3 protein is CASSYRTSGDYEQYF. CDR3 sequence (DNA): TGTGCCAGCAGTTACCGGACTAGCGGTGACTACGAGCAGTACTTC.

A single count supports this clone. The chain joins TRBV9 to TRBJ2-5; D remains unclear. The CDR3 has 14 residues. CDR1 and CDR2 from the germline V gene are SGDLS and YYNGEE. Deletions cut 4 bases from V and 0 bases from J, with 10 bases between. The CDR3 sequence: CASSYTANQETQYF. CDR3 DNA: TGTGCCAGCAGCTATACGGCGAACCAAGAGACCCAGTACTTC.

The gene calls are TRBV7-2 and TRBJ2-7; 10 positions match TRBD2. Germline V CDR1 and CDR2: SGHTA, FQGNSA. Trimming removed 1 base from V and 3 bases from J; junction bases left unmatched: 3. CDR3 size: 15 residues. The CDR3 here is CASSLDTSGVYEQYF. The CDR3 region has the DNA TGTGCCAGCAGCTTAGATACTAGCGGGGTCTACGAGCAGTACTTC.

V and J are TRBV2 and TRBJ1-1; 8 bases match TRBD1. The CDR3 is 14 amino acids. The V gene's germline CDR1 is SNHLY and CDR2 FYNNEI. The V segment lost 7 bases and the J segment 5 bases; nucleotides outside the gene matches: 9. The CDR3 bases are TGTGCCAGCATCACAGGGGGGAGCGGGACTGAAGCTTTCTTT. Its translation is CASITGGSGTEAFF.

The chain combines TRBV10-3 with TRBJ1-1; maybe TRBD1 (6 bases). CDR1 and CDR2 from the germline V gene are ENHRY and SYGVKD. The CDR3 length is 12 residues. The ends were cut back, 11 bases at V and 3 bases at J, with 13 bases in the middle. For the CDR3, the DNA is TGTGCCGCATGGGGGCAGGACACTGAAGCTTTCTTT. Translating gives CAAWGQDTEAFF.

This chain joins TRBV9 and TRBJ1-5; D is uncertain. Germline loops: CDR1 SGDLS, CDR2 YYNGEE. Deletions cut 6 bases from V and 1 base from J, with 14 bases between. The CDR3 is 15 residues long. The CDR3 region is CASNYDGRSNQPQHF. The CDR3, as DNA: TGTGCCAGCAACTACGACGGGAGGAGCAATCAGCCCCAGCATTTT.

V and J are TRBV5-6 and TRBJ1-2; D may be TRBD1 (5 bases). CDR1 is SGHDT, CDR2 YYEEEE, per germline. There are 13 residues in the CDR3. Trimming cost V 0 bases and J 8 bases, with 11 bases left between them. As DNA, the CDR3 is TGTGCCAGCAGCTTGGGAGGGGCGCGGGGCTACACCTTC. It is translated as CASSLGGARGYTF.

The chain carries TRBV6-6 and TRBJ2-7; TRBD2 matches at 10 bases. V shed 2 bases, J shed 6 bases, and the junction held 4 bases outside the gene matches. The germline gives CDR1 MNHNY, CDR2 SVGAGI (reference sequence). This CDR3 is built from 14 residues. CDR3 sequence: CASSYLAGEGEQYF. CDR3 DNA: TGTGCCAGCAGTTACCTAGCGGGGGAGGGCGAGCAGTACTTC.

The chain links TRBV7-3 to TRBJ2-5; D is possibly TRBD1 or TRBD2 (5 bases each). V lost 5 bases, J lost 5 bases, and 15 bases lay in between. The CDR3 consists of 14 residues. In germline, CDR1 is SGHTA, CDR2 FQGTGA. The CDR3 loop is CASSRGPLGETQYF. The CDR3 DNA sequence: TGTGCCAGCAGCAGGGGACCGCTTGGTGAGACCCAGTACTTC.

The V gene is TRBV6-1, the J gene TRBJ1-2; D is unclear. Germline assignment: CDR1 MNHNS and CDR2 SASEGT. The CDR3 loop spans 15 amino acids. The V end lost 2 bases, the J end lost 5 bases, and 15 bases lay between the germline ends. In nucleotides, the CDR3 is TGTGCCAGCAGTGAATTGGAGATTACGGGGTATGGCTACACCTTC. Amino acid sequence: CASSELEITGYGYTF.

The chain is built from TRBV28 and TRBJ2-7, with D tentatively TRBD1 (6 bases). V lost 6 bases and J 6 bases, leaving 27 bases between the germline ends. Germline V lookup: CDR1 MDHEN, CDR2 SYDVKM. CDR3 length: 17 residues. The CDR3 here is CASSYTLTTWTACEQYF. CDR3 in DNA: TGTGCCAGCAGCTATACCTTAACCACCTGGACAGCCTGCGAGCAGTACTTC.

CDR3 amino acids: CAWSVPMRGWVKDPYEQYF. As DNA, the CDR3 is TGTGCCTGGAGTGTCCCAATGAGGGGCTGGGTCAAGGATCCCTACGAGCAGTACTTC. The chain combines TRBV30 with TRBJ2-7; D is perhaps TRBD1 or TRBD2 (5 bases each). The V end lost 0 bases, the J end lost 2 bases, and 26 bases lay between the germline ends. The CDR3 extends over 19 amino acids. Germline CDR1 is GTSNPN and CDR2 is SVGIG (reference sequence). Full variable domain (missing parts from reference TRBV30 and TRBJ2-7): SQTIHQWPATLVQPVGSPLSLECTVEGTSNPNLYWYRQAAGRGLQLLFYSVGIGQISSEVPQNLSASRPQDRQFILSSKKLLLSDSGFYLCAWSVPMRGWVKDPYEQYFGPGTRLTVT.

This clone has more than one count but fewer than ten. V usage is TRBV28 and J usage is TRBJ2-4; D not certain. In germline, CDR1 is MDHEN, CDR2 SYDVKM. Trimming took 6 bases from V and 1 from J, leaving 10 bases between them. The CDR3 extends over 14 amino acids. DNA for the CDR3: TGTGCCAGCAGGAGACCCGAGGCCAAAAACATTCAGTACTTC. Protein sequence: CASRRPEAKNIQYF.

The J gene is TRBJ1-4, the V gene TRBV2, with D maybe TRBD1 (5 bases). V lost 5 bases, J lost 8 bases, and 15 bases lay in between. Looked up from germline, CDR1 is SNHLY and CDR2 is FYNNEI. This CDR3 region has 14 residues. CDR3 nucleotides: TGTGCCAGCAGTTTCAGGGAGCCGGGGGAAAAACTGTTTTTT. This gives the protein CASSFREPGEKLFF.